This T cell receptor beta chain stems from a study of T cells in Graves' hyperthyroidism and ophthalmopathy. Study conclusions and caveats: Using 13 V-J features, a model discriminated ophthalmopathy from stable hyperthyroidism. Peripheral blood also featured most of the thyroid clonotypes expanded above 0.001.

Amplified TCR beta CDR3 regions came from RNA transcripts. The study used the HTBI primer set for a first-round RT-PCR of the TCR CDR3. From the multiplex PCR reads, TCRdb called clonotypes with MiXCR, one entry per CDR3 protein. The repertoire includes hundreds of thousands of distinct CDR3 sequences, more than 30% of them detected once, and around 9.3% sits in the top ten. This clonotype was counted many times. The target antigen is unknown. From germline, CDR1 is SGHTA and CDR2 FQGTGA. CDR3 length equals 15 residues. J lost 0 bases, V lost 4 bases, and 5 bases had no gene match. An absence of ophthalmopathy progression within 18 months meant stable Graves' hyperthyroidism. Disease duration under 2 months; hyperthyroidism patients were aged 18 to 65.

The chain combines TRBV7-3 with TRBJ1-1; TRBD1 aligns across 7 bases. The specimen was blood. The TCR sequence derives from a man aged 18 to 29 with Graves' hyperthyroidism. The CDR3 sequence is CASSSDRSMNTEAFF. Written as DNA, the CDR3 is TGTGCCAGCAGCTCGGACAGGTCAATGAACACTGAAGCTTTCTTT. Drawing the rest from reference TRBV7-3 and TRBJ1-1, the complete variable domain is GAGVSQTPSNKVTEKGKYVELRCDPISGHTALYWYRQSLGQGPEFLIYFQGTGAADDSGLPNDRFFAVRPEGSVSTLKIQRTERGDSAVYLCASSSDRSMNTEAFFGQGTRLTVV.